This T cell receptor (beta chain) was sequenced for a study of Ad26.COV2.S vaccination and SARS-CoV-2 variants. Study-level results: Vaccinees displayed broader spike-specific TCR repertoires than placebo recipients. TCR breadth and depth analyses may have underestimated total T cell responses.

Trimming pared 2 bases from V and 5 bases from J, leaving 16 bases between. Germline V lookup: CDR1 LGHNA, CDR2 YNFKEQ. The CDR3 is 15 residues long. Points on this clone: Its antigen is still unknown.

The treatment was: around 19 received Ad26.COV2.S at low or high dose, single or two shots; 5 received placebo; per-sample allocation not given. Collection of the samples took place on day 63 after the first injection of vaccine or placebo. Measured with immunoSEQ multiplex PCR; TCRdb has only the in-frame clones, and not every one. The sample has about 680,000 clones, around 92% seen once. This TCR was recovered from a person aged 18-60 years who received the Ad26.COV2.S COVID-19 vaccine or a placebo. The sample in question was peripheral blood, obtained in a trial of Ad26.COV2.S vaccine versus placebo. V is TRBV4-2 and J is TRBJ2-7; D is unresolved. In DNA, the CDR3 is TGTGCCAGCAGCCAACCCAGTACAGAGCCCCACGAGCAGTACTTC. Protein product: CASSQPSTEPHEQYF.